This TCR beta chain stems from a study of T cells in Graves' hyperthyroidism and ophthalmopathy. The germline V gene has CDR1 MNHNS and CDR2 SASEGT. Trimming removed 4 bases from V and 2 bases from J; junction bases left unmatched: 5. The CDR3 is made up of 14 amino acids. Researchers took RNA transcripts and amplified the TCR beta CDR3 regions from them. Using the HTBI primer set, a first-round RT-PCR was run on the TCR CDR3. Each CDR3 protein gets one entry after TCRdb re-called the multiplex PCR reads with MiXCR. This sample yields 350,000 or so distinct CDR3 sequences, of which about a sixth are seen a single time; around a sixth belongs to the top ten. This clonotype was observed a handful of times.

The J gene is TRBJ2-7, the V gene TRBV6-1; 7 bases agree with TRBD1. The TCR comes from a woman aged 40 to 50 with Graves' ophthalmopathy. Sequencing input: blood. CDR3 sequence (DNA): TGTGCCAGCAGTGGTAGGACAGGTACCTACGAGCAGTACTTC. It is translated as CASSGRTGTYEQYF.